The 30 T cell receptor beta chains given below trace back to one sample, sequenced in a study of CD8 T cells in ankylosing spondylitis. TCRdb re-analysed the 5' RACE reads in MiXCR, keeping a single row per CDR3 protein. The data contain 250,000 to 300,000 distinct CDR3 sequences, about 20% of them singletons. The sample was blood, either unsorted or a sorted T cell fraction (not recorded which). These receptor sequences come from a male donor with ankylosing spondylitis or in good health (not recorded which).

Points on this clonotype: A much larger clone is a single base away; this may be a read error. J is TRBJ2-3 and V is TRBV5-1; 9 bases are a match to TRBD2. The trim removed 3 bases at V and 0 bases at J, leaving 14 bases unmatched. The CDR3 is 19 residues long. Germline V gene data show CDR1 as SGHRS and CDR2 as YFSETQ. CDR3 sequence reads: CASSSGLAWGLESTDTQYF. The DNA for the CDR3 is TGCGCCAGCAGCTCCGGACTAGCGTGGGGACTGGAGAGCACAGATACGCAGTATTTT.

This clonotype was found many times. The chain carries TRBV10-3 and TRBJ2-1, with D possibly being TRBD2 (5 bases). There are 15 residues in the CDR3. V was shortened by 2 bases and J by 0 bases, with 8 bases between the two germline ends. The germline V gene has CDR1 ENHRY and CDR2 SYGVKD. The CDR3 here is CAISERGRSYNEQFF. The CDR3 DNA follows: TGTGCCATCAGTGAGCGGGGTCGCTCCTACAATGAGCAGTTCTTC.

This clonotype has only a few counts. The chain carries TRBV7-9 and TRBJ2-1; 11 nucleotides align to TRBD1. V dropped 3 bases and J dropped 6; count of bases not matched to a gene: 4. Germline CDR1 is SEHNR and CDR2 is FQNEAQ (reference sequence). The CDR3 extends over 15 amino acids. This CDR3 is CASSFGQGAGNEQFF. The DNA for the CDR3 is TGTGCCAGCAGCTTCGGACAGGGGGCAGGCAATGAGCAGTTCTTC.

This clonotype occurred a few times. This chain connects TRBV9 to TRBJ2-7, with TRBD1 matching 9 bases. Germline-derived CDR1 and CDR2 are SGDLS and YYNGEE. Germline trimming cut 2 bases from V and 6 bases from J; bases unmatched to any gene: 3. CDR3 length: 13 amino acids. DNA of the CDR3: TGTGCCAGCAGCGTCGACAGGGGGGGCGAGCAGTACGTC. Translation gives CASSVDRGGEQYV.

This chain connects TRBV28 to TRBJ2-7; possible D gene TRBD1, 6 bases. The germline CDR1 and CDR2 sequences are MDHEN and SYDVKM. Trimming took off 3 bases at V and 4 bases at J, with 13 bases between the two ends. The CDR3 has 14 amino acids. DNA for the CDR3: TGTGCCAGCAGTTTTCAGGGCAGGGGTTACGAGCAGTACGTC. Its translation: CASSFQGRGYEQYV.

This clonotype has just a few counts. The chain carries TRBV5-6 and TRBJ2-5, with 8 bases aligning to TRBD2. Germline CDR1 reads SGHDT; CDR2 reads YYEEEE. Unmatched junction bases numbered 4, after V lost 3 bases and J lost 3 bases. The CDR3 is 14 residues long. The CDR3 protein is CASSYLGREETQYF. The CDR3 DNA sequence: TGTGCCAGCAGCTACCTCGGGAGGGAAGAGACCCAGTACTTC.

The chain joins TRBV5-1 to TRBJ2-2, with 8 bases fitting TRBD1. The germline V gene encodes CDR1 SGHRS and CDR2 YFSETQ. This CDR3 has 15 amino acids. Trimming at V came to 0 bases and at J to 5 bases, leaving 3 bases not matched to a gene. CDR3 region: CASSLAGGKTGELFF. CDR3 sequence (DNA): TGCGCCAGCAGCTTGGCAGGGGGCAAGACCGGGGAGCTGTTTTTT.

This chain joins TRBV30 and TRBJ1-3; D call uncertain. V lost 4 bases and J lost 0, with 7 bases in between. CDR1 and CDR2 (germline): GTSNPN, SVGIG (reference sequence). The CDR3 length is 13 residues. The CDR3 sequence is CAWIPGSGNTIYF. The CDR3 DNA sequence: TGTGCCTGGATCCCAGGCTCTGGAAACACCATATATTTT.

V usage is TRBV20-1 and J usage is TRBJ1-2, with D maybe TRBD1 (5 bases). The CDR3 totals 14 residues. Looked up from germline, CDR1 is DFQATT and CDR2 is SNEGSKA (reference sequence). CDR3 sequence reads: CSMGTKVQGYGYTF. The CDR3 DNA reads TGCAGCATGGGGACCAAAGTTCAAGGCTATGGCTACACCTTC.

The chain uses TRBV29-1 and TRBJ1-4; 10 positions agree with TRBD1. V lost 6 bases, J lost 5 bases, and 3 bases stayed unmatched. Germline V gives CDR1 SQVTM, CDR2 ANQGSEA. This CDR3 has 13 residues. CDR3 DNA: TGCAGCGTAGCGACAGGGGGCAATGAAAAACTGTTTTTT. As protein: CSVATGGNEKLFF.

The table lists this clonotype with a few counts. The CDR3 spells CASSSAAQGAGELFF. In DNA form, the CDR3 reads TGTGCCAGCAGTTCCGCGGCGCAGGGAGCCGGGGAGCTGTTTTTT. This chain joins TRBV12-3 or TRBV12-4 and TRBJ2-2; D may be TRBD1 or TRBD2 (5 bases each). V shed 4 bases and J shed 6 bases, with 15 bases lying between them. This CDR3 has 15 amino acids.

This clonotype occurred a few times. The chain carries TRBV5-1 and TRBJ2-5; D is undetermined. V lost 0 bases and J 1 base, leaving 13 bases between the germline ends. CDR1 and CDR2 (germline): SGHRS, YFSETQ. The CDR3 spans 16 residues. This chain's CDR3 is CASSLGFSQGQETQYF. The DNA for the CDR3 is TGCGCCAGCAGCTTGGGATTCTCACAAGGCCAAGAGACCCAGTACTTC.

The CDR3 DNA sequence: TGTGCCAGCTCAGGCAGTGGGGCTGAAGCTTTCTTT. Translated, it gives CASSGSGAEAFF. The chain recombines TRBV18 with TRBJ1-1; D gene ambiguous. The CDR3 contains 12 residues. Trimming shortened V by 5 bases and J by 6 bases, and 10 bases separated the two germline ends. Germline V gives CDR1 KGHSH, CDR2 LQKENI. Filled out from reference TRBV18 and TRBJ1-1, the complete variable domain reads NAGVMQNPRHLVRRRGQEARLRCSPMKGHSHVYWYRQLPEEGLKFMVYLQKENIIDESGMPKERFSAEFPKEGPSILRIQQVVRGDSAAYFCASSGSGAEAFFGQGTRLTVV.

The chain combines TRBV21-1 with TRBJ2-1; TRBD1 is the table's D call, not checked against the DNA. TRBV21-1 is a pseudogene locus. This CDR3 is 23 amino acids long. The CDR3, as DNA: TGTGCCAGCAGCAAAGTTCCGGGACAGGGAGAAGGCGGGAAAAGGGACCCTTACAATGAGCAGTTCTTC. Amino acid sequence: CASSKVPGQGEGGKRDPYNEQFF.

In its sample, this clonotype was seen a few times. V and J are TRBV24-1 and TRBJ2-3; possibly TRBD2 for D (6 bases). V was trimmed by 4 bases and J by 2 bases, leaving 15 bases between them. Germline V gene data show CDR1 as KGHDR and CDR2 as SFDVKD. This CDR3 contains 16 residues. The CDR3 DNA is TGTGCCACCAGTGAGCCCCGTAGCGGCCTCACAGATACGCAGTATTTT. Amino acids: CATSEPRSGLTDTQYF.

The sample holds a few counts of this clonotype. This rearrangement joins TRBV12-3 or TRBV12-4 to TRBJ2-1; 7 positions match TRBD1. The CDR3 loop spans 13 amino acids. J was trimmed by 10 bases and V by 1 base; bases with no gene match: 4. CDR3 residues: CASSLDRGWEQFF. CDR3 coding DNA: TGTGCCAGCAGTTTAGACAGGGGTTGGGAGCAGTTCTTC.

The chain couples TRBV12-3 or TRBV12-4 to TRBJ2-1, with a tentative D call TRBD1 (6 bases). The V end was cut by 1 base, the J end by 7 bases, with 17 bases between. The CDR3 length is 16 residues. CDR3 region: CASSLGGPVNPNEQFF. As DNA, the CDR3 is TGTGCCAGCAGTTTAGGGGGGCCGGTTAATCCAAATGAGCAGTTCTTC.

This clonotype was counted between two and nine times. The rearrangement links TRBV2 to TRBJ2-7; D gene unclear. CDR3 length equals 12 residues. The germline gives CDR1 SNHLY, CDR2 FYNNEI. Trimming took off 5 bases at V and 0 bases at J, with 5 bases between the two ends. The CDR3 DNA sequence: TGTGCCAGCAGTTATTACTCCTACGAGCAGTACGTC. It translates to CASSYYSYEQYV.

This clonotype has just a few counts. This sequence joins TRBV29-1 and TRBJ2-1, with D hard to call. This CDR3 comprises 11 residues. Trimming took 4 bases from V and 8 from J, leaving 9 bases between them. Germline V gene sequence: CDR1 SQVTM, CDR2 ANQGSEA. The CDR3 reads CSVVDRDEQFF. The CDR3 DNA reads as TGCAGCGTTGTTGATCGGGATGAGCAGTTCTTC.

This clonotype was seen a few times. The CDR3 here is CSLRQSNTGELFF. In nucleotides, the CDR3 is TGCAGCCTTAGACAGAGTAACACCGGGGAGCTGTTTTTT. The chain joins TRBV29-1 to TRBJ2-2; weak D call: TRBD1 (5 bases). The V end lost 8 bases, the J end lost 2 bases, and 12 bases lay between the germline ends. The CDR3 spans 13 residues. The germline gives CDR1 SQVTM, CDR2 ANQGSEA.

Concerning this clonotype: The germline gene is not matched at one end of the junction; a read error may be the cause. The rearrangement links TRBV5-5 to TRBJ1-2, with D perhaps TRBD1 (6 bases). The CDR3 is 14 amino acids. Germline loops: CDR1 SGHKS, CDR2 YYEKEE (reference sequence). The CDR3 bases are TGTGCCAGCACCTTGGAGGGGGCTAACTATGGCTACACCTTC. Residues: CASTLEGANYGYTF.

The J gene is TRBJ2-1, the V gene TRBV20-1; 8 nucleotides align to TRBD2. After removal of 0 bases from V and 10 bases from J, the junction contained 11 bases not matched to a gene. The CDR3 totals 15 residues. CDR1 and CDR2 from the germline V gene are DFQATT and SNEGSKA (reference sequence). For the CDR3, the DNA is TGCAGTGCTAGAGATTCCAGCGGGAGAATTAGCGAGCAGTTCTTC. Translation gives CSARDSSGRISEQFF.

In this sample, this clonotype turned up once. The chain joins TRBV2 to TRBJ2-1; 12 nucleotides align to TRBD2. Germline assignment: CDR1 SNHLY and CDR2 FYNNEI. This CDR3 contains 18 residues. The junction had 9 bases not matched to a gene; V was cut back by 5 bases and J by 1 base. The CDR3 region has the DNA TGTGCCAGCAGTTCGTCTCCGGGACTAGCGGGTTCCTACAATGAGCAGTTCTTC. Its translation: CASSSSPGLAGSYNEQFF.

This clonotype was counted between two and nine times. This chain links TRBV25-1 with TRBJ1-6; no reliable D call. The CDR3 has 16 residues. Germline CDR1 and CDR2: MGHDK and SYGVNS. Trimming removed 1 base at V and 0 bases at J, with 7 bases between. The CDR3 bases are TGTGCCAGCAGTGAATGGAGTAGCTCCTATAATTCACCCCTCCACTTT. Its protein is CASSEWSSSYNSPLHF.

This clonotype was picked up a small number of times. The gene calls are TRBV5-1 and TRBJ2-3; TRBD1 matches 9 bases. This CDR3 is 13 amino acids long. CDR1 is SGHRS and CDR2 is YFSETQ in the germline V gene. Losses at the gene ends were 4 bases for V and 9 bases for J; bases not matched to a gene: 6. The CDR3 DNA is TGCGCCAGCAGCGGACAGGGGAAAGAGACGCAGTATTTT. The encoded protein is CASSGQGKETQYF.

The V gene is TRBV6-8, the J gene TRBJ2-1; 9 nucleotides line up with TRBD2. From germline, CDR1 is MNHGY and CDR2 SAAAGT. Trimming removed 5 bases from V and 14 bases from J; junction bases left unmatched: 4. This CDR3 region has 11 residues. The DNA for the CDR3 is TGTGCCAGCAGTCGGCCTAGCGGGGAGTTCTTC. Translated: CASSRPSGEFF.

This clonotype turned up a few times. This chain links TRBV24-1 with TRBJ1-2; TRBD1 matches at 10 bases. The V and J ends lost 3 bases and 3 bases, in that order; junction bases with no gene match: 3. The germline CDR1 and CDR2 sequences are KGHDR and SFDVKD. The CDR3 runs 15 residues. The CDR3 nucleotides read TGTGCCACCAGTGATCCTGGGACAGGGGACTATGGCTACACCTTC. Its translation is CATSDPGTGDYGYTF.

In its sample, this clonotype was seen a few times. This may be a read error, as it is one base from a much larger clone. The J gene is TRBJ2-2, the V gene TRBV12-3 or TRBV12-4; unclear D gene. The CDR3 is 12 residues long. V lost 4 bases to trimming and J lost 3 bases, with 3 bases between them. The CDR3 DNA sequence: TGTGCCAGCAGTTCCCACACCGGGGAGCTGTTTTTT. Protein sequence: CASSSHTGELFF.

The chain employs TRBV6-1 and TRBJ2-1; possibly TRBD1 for D (6 bases). The germline V gene has CDR1 MNHNS and CDR2 SASEGT. The length of the CDR3 is 16 residues. The ends were cut back, 5 bases at V and 0 bases at J, with 14 bases in the middle. CDR3: CASSPVGGISYNEQFF. Here the CDR3 DNA reads TGTGCCAGCAGTCCCGTAGGGGGTATCTCCTACAATGAGCAGTTCTTC.

At least ten counts were recorded for this clonotype. This chain joins TRBV10-3 and TRBJ2-3; no definite D call. This CDR3 has 12 amino acids. The V end was cut by 0 bases, the J end by 5 bases, with 3 bases between. Germline V gene sequence: CDR1 ENHRY, CDR2 SYGVKD. CDR3 sequence reads: CAISESIDTQYF. The CDR3 DNA reads TGTGCCATCAGTGAGTCAATAGATACGCAGTATTTT.